These 31 T cell receptor beta chains came from one sample sequenced in a study of prognosis after radiotherapy for stage I lung cancer. Genomic DNA served as the source from which two-round multiplex PCR generated TCR beta CDR3 amplicons. First-round PCR used primers specific to each TRBV and TRBJ gene. TCRdb reprocessed the multiplex PCR reads via MiXCR and lists one record per CDR3 protein. The repertoire holds 15,000 to 20,000 distinct CDR3 sequences, with about a quarter as singletons. Sequences were derived from PBMCs, sampled before or after stereotactic body radiation therapy (not recorded which). The source of these receptors is a donor aged 50 or older with non-small cell lung cancer.

This clonotype was observed at least ten times. V gene TRBV5-1 combines with J gene TRBJ1-2, with D possibly matching TRBD1 (5 bases). The V gene's germline CDR1 is SGHRS and CDR2 YFSETQ. The CDR3 runs 14 residues. The ends were cut back, 4 bases at V and 2 bases at J, with 12 bases in the middle. The CDR3 loop is CASSRGRENYGYTF. As DNA, the CDR3 is TGCGCCAGCAGCCGGGGCAGGGAAAACTATGGCTACACCTTC.

This clonotype was detected ten times or more. J is TRBJ2-7 and V is TRBV3-2; the DNA was not compared with TRBD1, the D call given in the table. TRBV3-2 is given as a pseudogene. The CDR3 totals 15 residues. The DNA of the CDR3 is TGTGCCAGCAGCCAAGATTCGGGAAATATAGGGGAGCAGTACTTC. Translating gives CASSQDSGNIGEQYF.

This clonotype has a count of ten or more. This chain joins TRBV5-4 and TRBJ1-1; D unresolved. The CDR3 totals 11 residues. Deletions cut 2 bases from V and 4 bases from J, with 3 bases between. Germline-derived CDR1 and CDR2 are SGHNT and YYREEE (reference sequence). CDR3 residues: CASSFGTEAFF. CDR3 nucleotide sequence: TGTGCCAGCAGCTTTGGCACTGAAGCTTTCTTT.

This clonotype showed up many times. J is TRBJ2-1 and V is TRBV12-3 or TRBV12-4, with TRBD2 matching over 10 bases. The CDR3 is 18 residues long. The J segment lost 1 base and the V segment lost 1 base, leaving 7 bases of the junction unmatched. CDR3 residues: CASSLGGPLAGSYNEQFF. The CDR3 nucleotides read TGTGCCAGCAGTTTAGGAGGGCCACTAGCGGGATCCTACAATGAGCAGTTCTTC.

This clonotype was found many times. The CDR3 bases are TGTGCCAGCTCACCCCCCTCTGGCGGGAGGGTGGCAGATACGCAGTATTTT. Protein sequence: CASSPPSGGRVADTQYF. The chain employs TRBV18 and TRBJ2-3, with 9 nucleotides matching TRBD2. Per the germline V gene, CDR1 is KGHSH and CDR2 is LQKENI. The CDR3 has 17 amino acids. The V segment lost 3 bases and the J segment 4 bases; nucleotides outside the gene matches: 11.

In its sample, this clonotype was seen many times. The chain carries TRBV20-1 and TRBJ2-3, with a possible D match to TRBD2 (6 bases). CDR1 DFQATT and CDR2 SNEGSKA come from the germline V gene (reference sequence). The V end was cut by 6 bases, the J end by 8 bases, with 15 bases between. The CDR3 is made up of 12 amino acids. CDR3 in amino acids: CSALRGLGTQYF. CDR3 bases: TGCAGTGCCCTGCGGGGCCTTGGTACGCAGTATTTT.

The V call is TRBV5-1, the J call TRBJ2-3; TRBD1 is a possible D gene (6 bases). The CDR3 runs 17 residues. The V gene's germline CDR1 is SGHRS and CDR2 YFSETQ. Between the trimmed V and J ends, which lost 0 bases and 4 bases, there was a span of 18 bases. The CDR3 coding sequence is TGCGCCAGCAGCTTGGTCATTTTGGGACAAGACGCAGATACGCAGTATTTT. Translated, it gives CASSLVILGQDADTQYF.

About this clonotype: Since a far larger clone is one base different, this is likely a read error. This chain joins TRBV6-2 or TRBV6-3 and TRBJ2-7; TRBD1 aligns across 8 bases. Germline V gene lookup returns CDR1 MNHEY and CDR2 SVGEGT. Trimming removed 5 bases from V and 4 bases from J; junction bases left unmatched: 7. CDR3 length: 14 amino acids. The DNA for the CDR3 is TGTGCCAGCAGTCTCAACAGGGGGTTTTACGAGCAGTACTTC. Amino acids: CASSLNRGFYEQYF.

The table lists this clonotype with many counts. The rearrangement joins TRBV15 to TRBJ2-5; 10 bases align to TRBD2. Germline V gene sequence: CDR1 LNHNV, CDR2 YYDKDF (reference sequence). The CDR3 sequence is 17 residues long. Trimming at V came to 5 bases and at J to 1 base, leaving 10 bases not matched to a gene. The chain's CDR3 is CATSALWGLATQETQYF. DNA of the CDR3: TGTGCCACCAGCGCCCTATGGGGACTAGCGACCCAAGAGACCCAGTACTTC.

This clonotype came up many times. CDR3 nucleotides: TGCAGTGCTAGAGACGCACTAGCGGGAGGATCTGAGCAGTACTTC. Amino acid sequence: CSARDALAGGSEQYF. The V call is TRBV20-1, the J call TRBJ2-7; 12 nucleotides align to TRBD2. Germline V gives CDR1 DFQATT, CDR2 SNEGSKA (reference sequence). This CDR3 has 15 amino acids. J was trimmed by 7 bases and V by 0 bases; bases with no gene match: 7.

A word on this clonotype: A read error may be the cause here, since a much bigger clone is one base away. The V call is TRBV6-5, the J call TRBJ2-5, with 9 bases matching TRBD2. Germline values: CDR1 MNHEY, CDR2 SVGAGI. With 2 bases clipped from V and 8 bases from J, the junction kept 18 bases outside the gene matches. The CDR3 consists of 18 residues. The CDR3 nucleotides read TGTGCCAGCAGTTACCCCCTAGCGGGGACCTCCTCTACAGATACCCAGTACTTC. This encodes CASSYPLAGTSSTDTQYF.

The V gene is TRBV2, the J gene TRBJ2-3, with a possible D match to TRBD2 (5 bases). V was cut by 7 bases and J by 0 bases, with 11 bases left in between. This CDR3 has 14 residues. CDR1 is SNHLY and CDR2 is FYNNEI in the germline V gene. This CDR3 reads CASTLTGSTDTQYF. The CDR3 nucleotides are TGTGCCAGCACACTAACGGGAAGCACAGATACGCAGTATTTT.

This clonotype was observed many times. The gene calls are TRBV10-2 and TRBJ2-3; maybe TRBD2 (5 bases). Trimming stripped 4 bases from V and 3 bases from J, with 11 bases between. CDR3 length equals 14 residues. Germline loops: CDR1 WSHSY, CDR2 SAAADI. CDR3 in DNA: TGCGCCAGCAGTGGCGAGGGTAGGACAGATACGCAGTATTTT. Amino acids: CASSGEGRTDTQYF.

Ten or more counts support this clonotype. V and J are TRBV14 and TRBJ2-7, with 12 bases fitting TRBD2. The V gene end was trimmed by 4 bases and the J gene end by 3 bases; junction bases not matched to a gene: 10. From germline, CDR1 is SGHDN and CDR2 FVKESK. The CDR3 is 17 residues long. The CDR3 is CASSLTTSGRRFYEQYF. The CDR3 nucleotides are TGTGCCAGCAGCCTTACGACTAGCGGGAGAAGGTTCTACGAGCAGTACTTC.

This clonotype was seen at least ten times. The chain uses TRBV20-1 and TRBJ2-7; 9 bases line up with TRBD1. The CDR3 spans 14 residues. V was pared by 6 bases and J by 3 bases, with 9 bases of the junction left unmatched. Per germline, CDR1 DFQATT and CDR2 SNEGSKA (reference sequence). The CDR3 sequence is CSAEVGTGLYEQYF. Here the CDR3 DNA reads TGCAGTGCAGAGGTCGGGACAGGGCTCTACGAGCAGTACTTC.

The chain uses TRBV10-3 and TRBJ2-2; 8 nucleotides match TRBD2. Germline V gene data show CDR1 as ENHRY and CDR2 as SYGVKD. The CDR3 has 15 residues. The CDR3: CVTLAGLTPTGELFF. CDR3 nucleotides: TGTGTCACGCTAGCGGGCCTGACCCCCACCGGGGAGCTGTTTTTT.

This clonotype was detected ten times or more. At one boundary the junction diverges from the germline segment, which might be a read error. The V call is TRBV12-3 or TRBV12-4, the J call TRBJ2-7; 8 bases match TRBD1. The CDR3 totals 12 residues. This CDR3 is CASSLGGQEIHF. In DNA form, the CDR3 reads TGTGCCAGCAGTTTAGGGGGACAGGAGATTCACTTC.

The table lists this clonotype with many counts. J is TRBJ2-5 and V is TRBV30; 12 bases agree with TRBD2. V trimming: 0 bases; J trimming: 4 bases; junction bases outside the gene matches: 12. The germline V gene has CDR1 GTSNPN and CDR2 SVGIG (reference sequence). The CDR3 is 18 amino acids. The CDR3 reads CAWSVPSSSGGGLETQYF. The CDR3, as DNA: TGTGCCTGGAGTGTCCCCTCCTCTAGCGGGGGGGGGCTAGAGACCCAGTACTTC.

Note on this clonotype: A much larger clone lies a single base off, so this may be a read error. This chain links TRBV7-9 with TRBJ2-5; D is uncertain. Germline CDR1 SEHNR, CDR2 FQNEAQ (reference sequence). The CDR3 loop spans 16 amino acids. The DNA of the CDR3 is TGTGCCAGCAGCCCAAGGACGGCCTCCCTGCAAGAGACCAAGTACTTC. Translated: CASSPRTASLQETKYF.

Concerning this clonotype: The likely explanation is a read error, given a far larger clone one base away. The chain links TRBV6-4 to TRBJ2-3, with D possibly being TRBD1 (7 bases). Per the germline V gene, CDR1 is MRHNA and CDR2 is SNTAGT. CDR3 length: 16 amino acids. Trimming took off 10 bases at V and 1 base at J, with 21 bases between the two ends. The CDR3 nucleotides are TGTGCCATCATCTTGACAGGGACTTCTCGCACAGATACGCAGTATTTT. It translates to CAIILTGTSRTDTQYF.

This clonotype has at least ten counts. This chain links TRBV20-1 with TRBJ1-1; TRBD1 matches 8 bases. This CDR3 contains 12 residues. V dropped 5 bases and J dropped 5; count of bases not matched to a gene: 4. In germline, CDR1 is DFQATT, CDR2 SNEGSKA (reference sequence). In DNA, the CDR3 is TGCAGTGCTTTTCAGGGGGCTACTGAAGCTTTCTTT. Translated, it gives CSAFQGATEAFF.

The sample holds many counts of this clonotype. The chain couples TRBV3-1 to TRBJ2-7; D is possibly TRBD2 (7 bases). The length of the CDR3 is 14 residues. Germline loops: CDR1 LGHDT, CDR2 YNNKEL (reference sequence). Between the trimmed V and J ends, which lost 4 bases and 5 bases, there was a span of 15 bases. The CDR3 sequence: CASSRGGGTDEQYF. CDR3 nucleotide sequence: TGTGCCAGCAGCCGGGGGGGCGGGACTGACGAGCAGTACTTC.

This clonotype came up many times. The J gene is TRBJ1-5, the V gene TRBV12-3 or TRBV12-4; D not certain. V shed 6 bases and J shed 4 bases, with 13 bases lying between them. The CDR3 extends over 14 amino acids. As DNA, the CDR3 is TGTGCCAGCAGCCCCCCGCAAAGAAATCAGCCCCAGCATTTT. Translating it yields CASSPPQRNQPQHF.

The table lists this clonotype with many counts. V and J are TRBV6-1 and TRBJ2-3; D is possibly TRBD1 (6 bases). This CDR3 comprises 14 residues. V gave up 7 bases and J gave up 6 bases, with 17 bases separating them. Per germline, CDR1 MNHNS and CDR2 SASEGT. The CDR3 region is CASTKDGTRDTQYF. The CDR3 coding sequence is TGTGCCAGCACCAAGGACGGGACAAGGGATACGCAGTATTTT.

This clonotype was picked up a small number of times. Sequence at one end of the junction differs from germline and may be a read error. This chain uses TRBV6-2 or TRBV6-3 with TRBJ2-2; TRBD2 agrees at 11 bases. Germline CDR1 MNHEY, CDR2 SVGEGT. The CDR3 contains 15 residues. The CDR3 loop reads CASSPLAGAPGEPFF. For the CDR3, the DNA is TGTGCCAGCAGCCCACTAGCGGGAGCCCCCGGCGAGCCGTTTTTT.

This clonotype came up many times. The gene calls are TRBV2 and TRBJ1-2; D call uncertain. CDR1 SNHLY and CDR2 FYNNEI come from the germline V gene. The CDR3 is 13 amino acids. V lost 3 bases and J 4 bases, leaving 9 bases between the germline ends. CDR3 sequence reads: CASSDDSRYGYTF. Here the CDR3 DNA reads TGTGCCAGCAGTGACGACTCTCGCTATGGCTACACCTTC.

A word on this clonotype: This is likely an artifact of a read error, given a far larger clone one base away. This rearrangement joins TRBV7-2 to TRBJ2-5; 10 bases are a match to TRBD2. The DNA matches TRBJ2-1 better at its end, which makes the J call doubtful. Per germline, CDR1 SGHTA and CDR2 FQGNSA. The CDR3 is 18 residues long. DNA of the CDR3: TGTGCCAGCAGCTTAGGGGTCGGACTAGCGGTAGAACTCAATGAGCAGTTCTTC. Protein sequence: CASSLGVGLAVELNEQFF.

This clonotype appeared many times. The J gene is TRBJ2-2, the V gene TRBV5-6, with 11 bases fitting TRBD2. The CDR3 runs 17 residues. With V trimmed by 3 bases and J by 4 bases, 8 bases remained unmatched. Germline V lookup: CDR1 SGHDT, CDR2 YYEEEE. CDR3 sequence: CASSSLGLAGRTGELFF. As DNA, the CDR3 is TGTGCCAGCAGCTCTCTCGGACTAGCGGGTCGCACCGGGGAGCTGTTTTTT.

A note on this clonotype: A far larger clone is one base from this, pointing to a likely read error. Likely a read error: the CDR3 ends without its conserved phenylalanine or tryptophan. This sequence joins TRBV7-2 and TRBJ2-1, with a tentative D call TRBD2 (6 bases). The germline V and J ends were trimmed by 6 bases and 8 bases, with 14 bases remaining between them. CDR1 is SGHTA, CDR2 FQGNSA, per germline. CDR3 length: 13 residues. The CDR3 loop reads CASRGRLVDEQFS. In DNA form, the CDR3 reads TGTGCCAGCAGGGGGAGACTAGTCGATGAGCAGTTCTCC.

This clonotype was detected many times. This chain joins TRBV5-1 and TRBJ2-1; the D is unclear. The CDR3 has 12 amino acids. Germline loops: CDR1 SGHRS, CDR2 YFSETQ. V lost 4 bases to trimming and J lost 0 bases, with 2 bases between them. The CDR3 coding sequence is TGCGCCAGCAGCACCTCCTACAATGAGCAGTTCTTC. Protein: CASSTSYNEQFF.

Many counts were recorded for this clonotype. The rearrangement joins TRBV30 to TRBJ2-7; 7 bases line up with TRBD1. Germline assignment: CDR1 GTSNPN and CDR2 SVGIG (reference sequence). V shed 2 bases and J 3 bases; nucleotides not matched to a gene: 7. The CDR3 consists of 14 residues. CDR3 in DNA: TGTGCCTGGAGTACCGGGACAGCAAACTACGAGCAGTACTTC. As protein: CAWSTGTANYEQYF.